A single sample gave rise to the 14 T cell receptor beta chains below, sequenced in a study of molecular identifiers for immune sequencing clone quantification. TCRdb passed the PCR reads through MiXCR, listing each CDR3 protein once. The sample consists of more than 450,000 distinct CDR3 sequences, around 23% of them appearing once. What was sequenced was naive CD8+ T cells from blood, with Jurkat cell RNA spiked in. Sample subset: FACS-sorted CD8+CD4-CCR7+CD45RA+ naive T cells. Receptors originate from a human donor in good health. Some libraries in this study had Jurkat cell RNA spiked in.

The CDR3 coding sequence is TGTGCCAGTAATGAGGGACTTCGTTTTGGGGATACGCAGTATTTT. Its protein product is CASNEGLRFGDTQYF. The rearrangement uses TRBV19 and TRBJ2-3; weak D call: TRBD2 (6 bases). The CDR3 has 15 residues. CDR1 is LNHDA and CDR2 is SQIVND in the germline V gene (reference sequence). V lost 7 bases to trimming and J lost 6 bases, with 20 bases between them.

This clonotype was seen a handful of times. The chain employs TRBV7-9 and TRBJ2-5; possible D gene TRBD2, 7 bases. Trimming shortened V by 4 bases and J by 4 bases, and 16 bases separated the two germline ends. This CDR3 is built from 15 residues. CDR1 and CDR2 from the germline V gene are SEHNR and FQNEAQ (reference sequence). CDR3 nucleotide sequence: TGTGCCAGCAGCTCGGGGGGCATTTTAGGAGAGACCCAGTACTTC. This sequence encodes CASSSGGILGETQYF.

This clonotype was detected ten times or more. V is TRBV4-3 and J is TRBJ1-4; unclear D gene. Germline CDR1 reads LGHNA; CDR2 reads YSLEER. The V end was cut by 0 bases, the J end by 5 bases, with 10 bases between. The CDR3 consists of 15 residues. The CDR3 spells CASSQENSENEKLFF. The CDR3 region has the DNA TGCGCCAGCAGCCAAGAAAACAGCGAAAATGAAAAACTGTTTTTT.

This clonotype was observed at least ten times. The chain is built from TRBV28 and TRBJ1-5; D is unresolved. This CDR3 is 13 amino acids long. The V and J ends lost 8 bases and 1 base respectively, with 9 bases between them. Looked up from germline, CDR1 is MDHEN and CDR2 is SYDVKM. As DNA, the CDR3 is TGTGCCAGCGAGGACGGCAGCAATCAGCCCCAGCATTTT. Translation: CASEDGSNQPQHF.

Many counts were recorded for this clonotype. CDR3 sequence reads: CASSSTFASQVETDTQYF. The CDR3 region has the DNA TGTGCCAGCAGCTCGACCTTTGCTTCCCAGGTTGAGACAGATACGCAGTATTTT. J is TRBJ2-3 and V is TRBV7-6; D gene uncertain. From germline, CDR1 is SGHVS and CDR2 FNYEAQ. Trimming cost V 4 bases and J 3 bases, with 23 bases left between them. This CDR3 contains 18 residues.

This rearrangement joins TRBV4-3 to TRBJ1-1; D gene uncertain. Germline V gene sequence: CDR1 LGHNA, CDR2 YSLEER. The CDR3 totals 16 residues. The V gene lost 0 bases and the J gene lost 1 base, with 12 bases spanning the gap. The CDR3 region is CASSQENTARNTEAFF. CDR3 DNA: TGCGCCAGCAGCCAAGAAAATACGGCCAGGAACACTGAAGCTTTCTTT.

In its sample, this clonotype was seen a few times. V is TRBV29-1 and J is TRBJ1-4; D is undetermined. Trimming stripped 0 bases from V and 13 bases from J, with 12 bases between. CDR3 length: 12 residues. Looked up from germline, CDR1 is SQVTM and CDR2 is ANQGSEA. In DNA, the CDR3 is TGCAGCGTTGAAGATTCCGCTAGTAGACTGTTTTTT. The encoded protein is CSVEDSASRLFF.

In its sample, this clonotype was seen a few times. CDR3 in DNA: TGCGCCAGCAGCCAAGACCGGGGCTTCGGGTATACGCAGTATTTT. Translating it yields CASSQDRGFGYTQYF. The rearrangement links TRBV4-3 to TRBJ2-3; tentatively, D is TRBD1 or TRBD2 (5 bases each). Germline V gene data show CDR1 as LGHNA and CDR2 as YSLEER. V dropped 0 bases and J dropped 7 bases, with 14 bases sitting between them. This CDR3 has 15 amino acids.

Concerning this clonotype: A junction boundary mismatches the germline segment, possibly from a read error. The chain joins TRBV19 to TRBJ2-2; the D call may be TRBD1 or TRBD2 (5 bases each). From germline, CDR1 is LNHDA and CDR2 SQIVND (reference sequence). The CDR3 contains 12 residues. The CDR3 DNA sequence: TGTGCCGGTAGTTGGGGGTCCGGGGAGCTGTTTTTT. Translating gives CAGSWGSGELFF.

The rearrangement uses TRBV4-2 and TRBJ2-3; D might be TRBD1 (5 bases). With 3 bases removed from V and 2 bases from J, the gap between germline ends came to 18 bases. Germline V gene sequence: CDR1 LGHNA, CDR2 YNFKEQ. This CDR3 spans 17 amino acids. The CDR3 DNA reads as TGTGCCAGCAGCCAGGGCCCGAGACGGACAACCACAGATACGCAGTATTTT. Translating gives CASSQGPRRTTTDTQYF.

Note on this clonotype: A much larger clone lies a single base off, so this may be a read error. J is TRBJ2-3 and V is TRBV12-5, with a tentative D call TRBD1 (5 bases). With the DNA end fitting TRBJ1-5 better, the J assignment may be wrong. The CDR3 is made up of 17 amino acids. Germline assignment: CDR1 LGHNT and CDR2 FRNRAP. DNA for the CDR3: TGTGCTAGTGGTTTCGGACTAGCGGGAAGGCAGACAGATACGCAGCATTTT. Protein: CASGFGLAGRQTDTQHF.

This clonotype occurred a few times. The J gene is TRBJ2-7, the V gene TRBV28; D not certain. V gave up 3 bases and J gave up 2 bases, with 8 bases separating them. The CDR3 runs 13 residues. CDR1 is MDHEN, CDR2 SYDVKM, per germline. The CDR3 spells CASSLGFAYEQYF. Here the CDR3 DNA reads TGTGCCAGCAGTTTGGGGTTTGCCTACGAGCAGTACTTC. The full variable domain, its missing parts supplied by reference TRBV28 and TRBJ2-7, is DVKVTQSSRYLVKRTGEKVFLECVQDMDHENMFWYRQDPGLGLRLIYFSYDVKMKEKGDIPEGYSVSREKKERFSLILESASTNQTSMYLCASSLGFAYEQYFGPGTRLTVT.

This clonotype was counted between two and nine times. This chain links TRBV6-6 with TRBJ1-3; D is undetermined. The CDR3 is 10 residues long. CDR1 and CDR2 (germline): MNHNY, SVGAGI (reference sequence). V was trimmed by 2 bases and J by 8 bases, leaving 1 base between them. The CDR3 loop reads CASSYDTIYF. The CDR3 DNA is TGTGCCAGCAGTTACGACACCATATATTTT.

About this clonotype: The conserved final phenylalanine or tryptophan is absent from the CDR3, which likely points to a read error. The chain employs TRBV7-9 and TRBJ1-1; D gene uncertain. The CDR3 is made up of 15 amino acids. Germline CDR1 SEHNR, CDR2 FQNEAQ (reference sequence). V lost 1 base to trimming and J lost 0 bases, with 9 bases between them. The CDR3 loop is CASSLVAGMNTEAFL. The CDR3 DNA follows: TGTGCCAGCAGCTTAGTGGCGGGCATGAACACTGAAGCTTTCCTT.